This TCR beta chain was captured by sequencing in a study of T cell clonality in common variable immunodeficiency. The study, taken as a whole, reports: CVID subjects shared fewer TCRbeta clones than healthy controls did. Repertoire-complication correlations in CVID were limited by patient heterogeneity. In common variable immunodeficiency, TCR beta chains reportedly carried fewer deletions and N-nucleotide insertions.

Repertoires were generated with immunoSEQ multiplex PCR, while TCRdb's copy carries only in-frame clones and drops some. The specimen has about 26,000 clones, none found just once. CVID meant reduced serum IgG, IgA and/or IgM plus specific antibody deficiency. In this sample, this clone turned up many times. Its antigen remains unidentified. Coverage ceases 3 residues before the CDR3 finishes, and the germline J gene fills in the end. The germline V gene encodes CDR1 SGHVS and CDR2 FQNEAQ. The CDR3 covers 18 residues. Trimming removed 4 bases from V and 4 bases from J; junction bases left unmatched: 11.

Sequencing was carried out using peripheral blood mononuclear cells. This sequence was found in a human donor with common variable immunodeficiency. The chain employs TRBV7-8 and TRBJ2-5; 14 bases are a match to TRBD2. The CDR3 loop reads CASSYGLAGGSAAETQYF. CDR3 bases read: TGTGCCAGCAGCTATGGACTAGCGGGGGGTTCAGCGGCAGAGACC.